A single sample is the source of the 23 T cell receptor beta chains below, sequenced in a study of OX40 agonist ivuxolimab in advanced cancers. Profiled with immunoSEQ multiplex PCR; TCRdb holds only in-frame clones, not every one. This sample has tens of thousands of clones, with 88% found just once. The specimen was CD4+ or CD8+ T cells sorted from blood, collected in a trial of the OX40 agonist ivuxolimab. The receptors were sampled from an adult with an advanced solid tumor such as melanoma, head and neck, liver or kidney cancer.

The genes are TRBV7-6 and TRBJ2-7; 8 bases are a match to TRBD1. J gave up 5 bases and V 5 bases, and 14 bases lay outside the gene matches. CDR3 length: 16 residues. Germline V CDR1 and CDR2: SGHVS, FNYEAQ. The DNA of the CDR3 is TGTGCCAGCAGCCCCTCGTCTCCAGGACAGGGAAACGAGCAGTACTTC. It specifies CASSPSSPGQGNEQYF.

The CDR3 nucleotides are TGTGCCAGCAGCGGCCCTGGGACAAATGAGCAGTTCTTC. Its protein is CASSGPGTNEQFF. This chain uses TRBV11-2 with TRBJ2-1; D might be TRBD1 (6 bases). The ends were cut back, 5 bases at V and 7 bases at J, with 12 bases in the middle. The V gene's germline CDR1 is SGHAT and CDR2 FQNNGV. There are 13 residues in the CDR3.

J is TRBJ2-2 and V is TRBV7-3; no firm D call. With 4 bases removed from V and 1 base from J, the gap between germline ends came to 7 bases. The CDR3 runs 14 residues. Germline V gives CDR1 SGHTA, CDR2 FQGTGA. CDR3 coding DNA: TGTGCCAGCAGCTCCGGGCGGAACACCGGGGAGCTGTTTTTT. As protein: CASSSGRNTGELFF. Supplemented by reference TRBV7-3 and TRBJ2-2, the full variable domain reads GAGVSQTPSNKVTEKGKYVELRCDPISGHTALYWYRQSLGQGPEFLIYFQGTGAADDSGLPNDRFFAVRPEGSVSTLKIQRTERGDSAVYLCASSSGRNTGELFFGEGSRLTVL.

The chain has TRBV4-2 and TRBJ2-2, with 11 bases identical to TRBD2. Germline CDR1 reads LGHNA; CDR2 reads YNFKEQ. The trim removed 1 base at V and 7 bases at J, leaving 11 bases unmatched. The CDR3 length is 18 residues. The CDR3 region has the DNA TGTGCCAGCAGCCAAGTCGGGACTAGCGGTGCTCGGGACGGGGAGCTGTTTTTT. This translates into CASSQVGTSGARDGELFF.

The gene calls are TRBV6-1 and TRBJ2-7; possibly TRBD2 for D (6 bases). Germline V gene data show CDR1 as MNHNS and CDR2 as SASEGT. The CDR3 consists of 15 residues. Trimming took off 7 bases at V and 5 bases at J, with 21 bases between the two ends. CDR3 bases: TGTGCCAGCACCGAAAGGGGAATTGGGAGGAACGAGCAGTACTTC. Protein product: CASTERGIGRNEQYF.

The chain joins TRBV5-8 to TRBJ1-6, with TRBD1 matching 10 bases. The length of the CDR3 is 15 residues. Germline assignment: CDR1 SGHTS and CDR2 YDEGEE. V shed 4 bases, J shed 9 bases, and the junction held 7 bases outside the gene matches. The CDR3 DNA follows: TGTGCCAGCAGCCGACAGGGGGCGAAGGGTTCACCCCTCCACTTT. Its protein is CASSRQGAKGSPLHF.

V and J are TRBV5-1 and TRBJ2-3; D might be TRBD1 (6 bases). The CDR3 runs to 14 residues. Germline lookup yields CDR1 SGHRS and CDR2 YFSETQ. V was trimmed by 4 bases and J by 0 bases, leaving 9 bases between them. CDR3 coding DNA: TGCGCCAGCAGCCGGACAGCCAGCACAGATACGCAGTATTTT. It codes for CASSRTASTDTQYF.

This chain joins TRBV6-1 and TRBJ1-5; possibly TRBD1 for D (6 bases). The CDR3 is 15 amino acids. Germline V gene lookup returns CDR1 MNHNS and CDR2 SASEGT. The ends were cut back, 3 bases at V and 7 bases at J, with 16 bases in the middle. CDR3 sequence reads: CASSDHRVGWQPQHF. For the CDR3, the DNA is TGTGCCAGCAGTGACCACAGGGTTGGTTGGCAGCCCCAGCATTTT.

This clone was seen only once. The chain is built from TRBV5-1 and TRBJ2-1; perhaps TRBD2 as D (5 bases). Germline assignment: CDR1 SGHRS and CDR2 YFSETQ. V lost 0 bases, J lost 0 bases, and 10 bases lay in between. The CDR3 has 16 amino acids. The CDR3, as DNA: TGCGCCAGCAGCTTGGAGTACCGGGGCTCCTACAATGAGCAGTTCTTC. Its translation: CASSLEYRGSYNEQFF.

The chain carries TRBV20-1 and TRBJ2-7; D gene unclear. The CDR3 length is 11 residues. Germline-derived CDR1 and CDR2 are DFQATT and SNEGSKA (reference sequence). The V gene lost 7 bases and the J gene lost 4 bases, with 11 bases spanning the gap. This CDR3 reads CSGIPFYEQYF. The CDR3 nucleotides read TGCAGTGGGATCCCTTTTTACGAGCAGTACTTC.

This sequence joins TRBV14 and TRBJ2-7, with TRBD1 as a possible D gene (5 bases). V was pared by 1 base and J by 2 bases, with 9 bases between. Germline CDR1 SGHDN, CDR2 FVKESK. There are 14 residues in the CDR3. DNA for the CDR3: TGTGCCAGCAGCCAAGTTAGGGGTCCCTACGAGCAGTACTTC. As protein: CASSQVRGPYEQYF.

V and J are TRBV9 and TRBJ2-5, with 9 bases aligning to TRBD2. After removal of 2 bases from V and 4 bases from J, the junction contained 3 bases not matched to a gene. CDR1 is SGDLS and CDR2 is YYNGEE in the germline V gene. This CDR3 comprises 14 residues. CDR3 coding DNA: TGTGCCAGCAGCGTTAGCGGGAGTGGAGAGACCCAGTACTTC. It codes for CASSVSGSGETQYF.

A single count supports this clone. This chain links TRBV27 with TRBJ1-2; TRBD1 is a possible D gene (6 bases). Per germline, CDR1 MNHEY and CDR2 SMNVEV (reference sequence). Trimming pared 7 bases from V and 5 bases from J, leaving 14 bases between. The CDR3 sequence is 13 residues long. Written as DNA, the CDR3 is TGTGCCAGCACTCGGGGACAAGGTTATGGCTACACCTTC. It is translated as CASTRGQGYGYTF.

This clone has a handful of counts. This rearrangement joins TRBV9 to TRBJ2-4; 15 bases match TRBD2. CDR3 size: 16 residues. V shed 3 bases and J 7 bases; nucleotides not matched to a gene: 5. Per the germline V gene, CDR1 is SGDLS and CDR2 is YYNGEE. CDR3 DNA sequence: TGTGCCAGCAGCGGGGGGACTAGCGGGAGGAGGAACATTCAGTACTTC. Translated: CASSGGTSGRRNIQYF. Full variable domain (rest looked up from reference TRBV9 and TRBJ2-4): DSGVTQTPKHLITATGQRVTLRCSPRSGDLSVYWYQQSLDQGLQFLIQYYNGEERAKGNILERFSAQQFPDLHSELNLSSLELGDSALYFCASSGGTSGRRNIQYFGAGTRLSVL.

The chain has TRBV7-9 and TRBJ2-1, with D hard to call. V gave up 1 base and J gave up 4 bases, with 8 bases separating them. In germline, CDR1 is SEHNR, CDR2 FQNEAQ (reference sequence). The CDR3 runs 14 residues. The CDR3 coding sequence is TGTGCCAGCAGCTTAGGCGACGCGTACAATGAGCAGTTCTTC. It codes for CASSLGDAYNEQFF. The full variable domain, its missing parts supplied by reference TRBV7-9 and TRBJ2-1, is DTGVSQNPRHKITKRGQNVTFRCDPISEHNRLYWYRQTLGQGPEFLTYFQNEAQLEKSRLLSDRFSAERPKGSFSTLEIQRTEQGDSAMYLCASSLGDAYNEQFFGPGTRLTVL.

This sequence joins TRBV9 and TRBJ1-2, with TRBD1 matching over 8 bases. The ends lost 2 bases at V and 5 bases at J; junction bases unmatched: 20. Germline CDR1 reads SGDLS; CDR2 reads YYNGEE. This CDR3 region has 19 residues. The CDR3 here is CASSVNLQPGGDLLYGYTF. CDR3 DNA: TGTGCCAGCAGCGTCAACCTGCAGCCAGGGGGCGACCTTCTATATGGCTACACCTTC.

The V gene is TRBV18, the J gene TRBJ2-5, with TRBD2 as a possible D gene (6 bases). Germline CDR1 reads KGHSH; CDR2 reads LQKENI. The CDR3 totals 13 residues. Trimming cost V 6 bases and J 2 bases, with 10 bases left between them. CDR3 sequence reads: CASSSLAQETQYF. The CDR3 DNA reads as TGTGCCAGCTCTTCACTAGCTCAAGAGACCCAGTACTTC.

V gene TRBV7-9 combines with J gene TRBJ2-7; D gene uncertain. The CDR3 length is 16 residues. Germline CDR1 is SEHNR and CDR2 is FQNEAQ (reference sequence). The V and J ends lost 0 bases and 1 base respectively, with 13 bases between them. The CDR3 DNA follows: TGTGCCAGCAGCTTAGCGTCTACTGCTTTTTCCTACGAGCAGTACTTC. Amino acid sequence: CASSLASTAFSYEQYF.

The chain recombines TRBV6-1 with TRBJ2-7; TRBD1 matches at 7 bases. V was pared by 7 bases and J by 0 bases, with 9 bases of the junction left unmatched. Germline assignment: CDR1 MNHNS and CDR2 SASEGT. The length of the CDR3 is 15 residues. The CDR3 is CASKRDRQPSYEQYF. DNA for the CDR3: TGTGCCAGCAAGAGGGACAGACAACCCTCCTACGAGCAGTACTTC.

This rearrangement joins TRBV12-5 to TRBJ2-1; 8 bases fit TRBD2. The trim removed 1 base at V and 8 bases at J, leaving 7 bases unmatched. The CDR3 length is 15 residues. CDR1 LGHNT and CDR2 FRNRAP come from the germline V gene. CDR3 sequence reads: CASGLGHSGGYEQFF. Here the CDR3 DNA reads TGTGCTAGTGGTTTGGGACATTCGGGGGGGTATGAGCAGTTCTTC. Based on the CDR3 plus reference TRBV12-5 and TRBJ2-1, the full variable domain is DARVTQTPRHKVTEMGQEVTMRCQPILGHNTVFWYRQTMMQGLELLAYFRNRAPLDDSGMPKDRFSAEMPDATLATLKIQPSEPRDSAVYFCASGLGHSGGYEQFFGPGTRLTVL.

This clone was seen once. The V gene is TRBV27, the J gene TRBJ2-7, with a possible D match to TRBD2 (6 bases). Germline CDR1 is MNHEY and CDR2 is SMNVEV (reference sequence). The CDR3 is 14 residues long. Between the trimmed V and J ends, which lost 3 bases and 5 bases, there was a span of 14 bases. The CDR3 sequence: CASSFSRESHEQYF. CDR3 in DNA: TGTGCCAGCAGTTTTTCCCGGGAGTCCCACGAGCAGTACTTC.

The rearrangement joins TRBV7-9 to TRBJ1-1, with 7 bases fitting TRBD1. The germline V gene encodes CDR1 SEHNR and CDR2 FQNEAQ (reference sequence). V trimming: 5 bases; J trimming: 5 bases; junction bases outside the gene matches: 8. The CDR3 totals 14 residues. The CDR3 spells CASSPMGQITEAFF. DNA of the CDR3: TGTGCCAGCAGCCCGATGGGACAGATTACTGAAGCTTTCTTT.

This chain connects TRBV10-3 to TRBJ1-2; weak D call: TRBD1 (5 bases). Trimming stripped 4 bases from V and 1 base from J, with 7 bases between. The germline CDR1 and CDR2 sequences are ENHRY and SYGVKD. CDR3 length: 13 residues. The CDR3 spells CAISGGGNYGYTF. The DNA for the CDR3 is TGTGCCATCAGTGGGGGGGGTAACTATGGCTACACCTTC.